This TCR beta chain was found in a study of CD8 T cells in Susac syndrome. From blood CD8+ and CD4+ T cells, the TCR beta chain was sequenced. The multiple sclerosis control group was made up of treatment-naive patients with stable or active relapsing-remitting disease. Random-hexamer reverse transcription was applied to roughly 0.5 to 1 ug RNA. Multiplex immunoSEQ PCR targeted 54 Vbeta and 13 Jbeta TCR beta segments. TCRdb used MiXCR to reprocess the immunoSEQ multiplex PCR reads, holding one entry per CDR3 protein. The repertoire holds some 300,000 distinct CDR3 sequences, around nine tenths seen once, with more than 0.15% in the top ten. There are 13 residues in the CDR3. V was cut by 3 bases and J by 3 bases, with 9 bases left in between. The germline gives CDR1 MNHNS, CDR2 SASEGT. The study's findings and limits: The study acknowledged a relatively small number of individuals in its TCR sequencing and HLA analysis.

With regard to this clonotype: Its antigen is as yet unknown.

This sequence originates from a human donor with multiple sclerosis. This chain joins TRBV6-1 and TRBJ2-7, with D unclear. Source material: CD8+ T cells from PBMCs. As DNA, the CDR3 is TGTGCCAGCAGTGATAGGTCTAGCTACGAGCAGTACTTC. Translating it yields CASSDRSSYEQYF.